The T cell receptor (beta chain) described here comes from a study of identical twins (dated by TCRdb to about 2016). In terms of the full investigation: TCR alpha and beta repertoires from monozygotic twins, unrelated adults of various ages and cord blood were deep-sequenced to test whether fetal clonotypes persist. To rule out contamination, replicate twin experiments were performed at different times with different library preparation protocols. Findings and caveats that apply to the study as a whole: In beta out-of-frame sequences, excess twin sharing was weaker, because having fewer shared sequences lowered the signal-to-noise ratio. Invariant T cells such as MAIT and iNKT could partly confound zero-insertion analyses, though diverse VJ usage argued against this for most clonotypes. Because the same donors could not be followed over many years, conclusions were based on cross-sectional statistical analysis. Out-of-frame TCR alpha sequences shared between twins showed an excess of low generation-probability sequences compared with coincidental sharing between unrelated individuals. In monozygotic twins, recombination models systematically underestimated out-of-frame TCR alpha sharing, but the models matched the sharing seen between unrelated individuals. Abundant cord blood beta clonotypes had fewer insertions, young adult naive repertoires showed a similar but weaker trend, and memory repertoires showed no such trend.

The library was prepared using 5' RACE. This sample was sequenced with an Illumina HiSeq 2000. Template switching added a universal primer binding site, and the final cDNA carried a unique molecular identifier that allowed TCR cDNA molecules to be counted accurately. First-strand cDNA for TCR alpha and beta chains was synthesized from specific primers in the conserved constant-segment region. Each cDNA library was double barcoded, with a SMART-Mk sample barcode plus Illumina barcodes, to control for contamination. Two successive PCR steps introduced TruSeq adapter sequences along with Illumina sample barcodes. The Illumina HiSeq platform was used with custom primers to sequence TCR alpha and beta cDNA libraries. For the original study's pipeline: Raw reads were processed with MiGEC to extract unique molecular identifiers, and MiXCR was used to determine CDR3 positions. Recombination models were inferred per individual with the repgenHMM and IGoR tools using an EM algorithm. Shared clonotypes were analyzed with the tcR package in R, and sharing was normalized by the product of cloneset sizes. To study raw recombination without the effects of thymic and clonal selection, out-of-frame nonproductive sequences were analyzed. The public reads were reanalyzed by TCRdb: fastp trimming at Q25, MiXCR alignment, in-frame beta chains only. When rows share a CDR3 protein, they turn into one entry using the most common DNA and genes. The V and J calls here are based on TCRdb, not the publication. The sample profile shows more than 600,000 distinct CDR3 sequences; 15% to 20% of them were found once. The top ten constitute around 12% of the sample.

All donors were healthy Caucasians. The twin cohort consisted of three pairs of female monozygotic twins, all aged about 18 to 30 years. Peripheral blood mononuclear cells were used as the source from which RNA for TCR libraries was isolated. This clonotype has more than one count but fewer than ten. What this receptor recognizes is not known. The sample holds no much larger clone one base away, and base qualities are not on file. Based on the germline V gene (reference sequence), the CDR1 and CDR2 sequences are DFQATT and SNEGSKA. After removal of 6 bases from V and 8 bases from J, the junction retains 14 bases not matched to a gene. From the cysteine through the phenylalanine, the CDR3 covers 14 amino acids. Only the CDR3 part of the read is kept: 42 bases, read in frame from the first base. These data also featured in a second study, about T cells expressing NK-cell markers. Per that second paper: Several donors provided sorted CD3+CD56+NKG2C+, CD3+CD56+NKG2C- and CD3+CD56-NKG2C+ T-cell subsets, whose TCR beta-chain repertoires were profiled. Among the eight sequenced donors, only one was HCMV-seronegative, while the other seven were HCMV-seropositive. In several experiments an anti-gammadeltaTCR antibody was added to restrict sorting to alphabetaTCR-expressing T cells. For 5 or 6 donors, the dominant CD3+CD56+NKG2C+ clonotypes were among the top 10 CD8+ clonotypes and accounted for about 1.0-8% of CD8+ T cells. Those dominant clonotypes were again the most abundant among CD3+CD56-NKG2C+ cells in a few donors, at roughly 25-60.1%. Whether the expanded NKG2C-expressing T cell clones were specific for HCMV antigens remained unclear. The eight sequenced donors were randomly selected healthy volunteers, three men and five women. HCMV serostatus was determined by detecting HCMV-specific IgG in serum with a commercial ELISA kit. For six donors, bulk peripheral blood T-cell repertoires were also sequenced from unsorted PBMC. MIGEC was used to demultiplex reads and group reads by UMI, and MiTCR was used to assemble and quantify clonotypes. To exclude erroneous sequences, only TCR cDNA sequences supported by at least two reads were retained. The tcR package was used for downstream repertoire analysis, with clonotypes matched between fractions based on CDR3 nucleotide sequence plus V segment. Antigen specificity was annotated against VDJdb with VDJmatch, allowing one amino acid substitution in CDR3.

The source of this sequence is a woman aged 18-29 years in good health. The chain is encoded by TRBV20-1 joined to TRBJ2-3; TRBD2 agrees with 7 junctional bases. Specimen: PBMCs. CDR3 sequence: CSARPMRWGGTQYF. The bases read TGCAGTGCCAGACCCATGCGGTGGGGGGGTACGCAGTATTTT.